These 19 T cell receptor beta chains were sequenced from one sample in a study of cytomegalovirus exposure and HLA in healthy donors. Only in-frame clones appear in the TCRdb table, and some are missing; sequencing was by immunoSEQ multiplex PCR. The sample includes about 88,000 clones, roughly 84% of them seen just once. The specimen was PBMCs. All receptors derive from a woman aged 18-35 years in good health and CMV-seropositive.

Here the CDR3 reads CATQRGGLRYEQYF. In nucleotides, the CDR3 is TGTGCCACACAGCGGGGGGGCCTTCGCTACGAGCAGTACTTC. This chain links TRBV10-3 with TRBJ2-7; 10 bases match TRBD2. Trimming cost V 10 bases and J 3 bases; bases outside gene matches: 9. The germline V gene has CDR1 ENHRY and CDR2 SYGVKD. CDR3 size: 14 residues.

The chain carries TRBV14 and TRBJ2-2, with D maybe TRBD2 (6 bases). Germline assignment: CDR1 SGHDN and CDR2 FVKESK. The V end lost 1 base, the J end lost 4 bases, and 10 bases lay between the germline ends. This CDR3 spans 15 amino acids. Here the CDR3 reads CASSQVGGFTGELFF. DNA of the CDR3: TGTGCCAGCAGCCAAGTGGGAGGCTTCACCGGGGAGCTGTTTTTT.

This chain joins TRBV28 and TRBJ2-2; D gene ambiguous. V lost 5 bases and J lost 1, with 5 bases in between. From germline, CDR1 is MDHEN and CDR2 SYDVKM. The CDR3 runs to 13 residues. The chain's CDR3 is CASSPGNTGELFF. CDR3 DNA: TGTGCCAGCAGTCCCGGGAACACCGGGGAGCTGTTTTTT.

The chain has TRBV6-5 and TRBJ1-4; the D gene is possibly TRBD1 (6 bases). CDR3 length: 14 residues. Germline assignment: CDR1 MNHEY and CDR2 SVGAGI. V was pared by 6 bases and J by 4 bases, with 12 bases between. Written as DNA, the CDR3 is TGTGCCAGCAGCCGGACAGCCCTTAATGAAAAACTGTTTTTT. Translating gives CASSRTALNEKLFF.

The CDR3 nucleotides are TGCGCCAGCAGCCCATGCGGGAAGCAGTTCTTC. It is translated as CASSPCGKQFF. The V gene is TRBV4-3, the J gene TRBJ2-1, with a weak D call TRBD2 (6 bases). Germline V lookup: CDR1 LGHNA, CDR2 YSLEER. V lost 4 bases to trimming and J lost 11 bases, with 9 bases between them. CDR3 length: 11 residues.

The rearrangement links TRBV11-2 to TRBJ2-5; D perhaps matches TRBD2 (6 bases). CDR1 is SGHAT, CDR2 FQNNGV, per germline. CDR3 length: 13 amino acids. Between the trimmed V and J ends, which lost 6 bases and 5 bases, there was a span of 13 bases. The CDR3 here is CASRSGGQETQYF. The CDR3 region has the DNA TGTGCCAGCAGGTCCGGGGGTCAGGAGACCCAGTACTTC.

This chain links TRBV6-1 with TRBJ1-2; D is unclear. CDR3 size: 13 residues. CDR1 is MNHNS, CDR2 SASEGT, per germline. V was pared by 8 bases and J by 4 bases, with 14 bases between. The CDR3 DNA reads as TGTGCCAGCCCGGCGGCACACCTCTATGGCTACACCTTC. It encodes CASPAAHLYGYTF.

V usage is TRBV4-3 and J usage is TRBJ1-5, with 10 bases that match TRBD1. CDR3 length equals 18 residues. After removal of 0 bases from V and 7 bases from J, the junction contained 12 bases not matched to a gene. Germline CDR1 LGHNA, CDR2 YSLEER. CDR3 sequence (DNA): TGCGCCAGCAGCCAAGACCCACCGGGACAGGGGTTGGGGCAGCCCCAGCATTTT. It yields the protein CASSQDPPGQGLGQPQHF.

The chain links TRBV7-3 to TRBJ2-3; 9 bases line up with TRBD1. Germline V gives CDR1 SGHTA, CDR2 FQGTGA. CDR3 size: 18 residues. The trim removed 1 base at V and 6 bases at J, leaving 14 bases unmatched. CDR3 sequence: CASSLNAPQGAVRDTQYF. DNA of the CDR3: TGTGCCAGCAGCTTAAATGCCCCACAGGGGGCTGTGCGGGATACGCAGTATTTT.

This sequence joins TRBV28 and TRBJ2-5; TRBD2 aligns across 9 bases. This CDR3 spans 13 amino acids. Germline trimming cut 7 bases from V and 5 bases from J; bases unmatched to any gene: 5. Germline CDR1 and CDR2: MDHEN and SYDVKM. The CDR3: CASNAGGRETQYF. As DNA, the CDR3 is TGTGCCAGCAATGCGGGGGGGCGGGAGACCCAGTACTTC.

This clone came up once. J is TRBJ1-1 and V is TRBV4-3; D may be TRBD1 (5 bases). This CDR3 is built from 15 residues. CDR1 and CDR2 (germline): LGHNA, YSLEER. V was clipped by 3 bases and J by 6 bases, with 17 bases between them. The CDR3 nucleotides read TGCGCCAGCAGCCACAAGATAACGGCAGGGTCTGAAGCTTTCTTT. This sequence encodes CASSHKITAGSEAFF.

The V call is TRBV9, the J call TRBJ1-3, with no clear D. This CDR3 comprises 13 residues. Germline V lookup: CDR1 SGDLS, CDR2 YYNGEE. Trimming shortened V by 0 bases and J by 4 bases, and 5 bases separated the two germline ends. The CDR3 reads CASSVDSGNTIYF. CDR3 coding DNA: TGTGCCAGCAGCGTAGACTCCGGAAACACCATATATTTT.

This clone was recorded once. V gene TRBV30 combines with J gene TRBJ1-5; 8 bases align to TRBD1. Germline CDR1 is GTSNPN and CDR2 is SVGIG (reference sequence). This CDR3 comprises 13 residues. Trimming took 5 bases from V and 4 from J; bases not matched to a gene: 4. The CDR3 spells CAWQGAVNQPQHF. The CDR3 DNA sequence: TGTGCCTGGCAGGGGGCGGTAAATCAGCCCCAGCATTTT.

The chain recombines TRBV6-6 with TRBJ2-4; D call uncertain. The CDR3 totals 13 residues. Germline V lookup: CDR1 MNHNY, CDR2 SVGAGI (reference sequence). V gave up 11 bases and J gave up 0 bases, with 11 bases separating them. CDR3 protein: CAVETLAKNIQYF. In DNA form, the CDR3 reads TGTGCCGTAGAAACTTTAGCCAAAAACATTCAGTACTTC.

This chain uses TRBV28 with TRBJ2-1, with 7 bases aligning to TRBD2. This CDR3 contains 12 residues. Germline loops: CDR1 MDHEN, CDR2 SYDVKM. V dropped 5 bases and J dropped 13; count of bases not matched to a gene: 8. The CDR3 spells CASSPEPGGQFF. The CDR3, as DNA: TGTGCCAGCAGTCCGGAGCCGGGAGGACAGTTCTTC.

This rearrangement joins TRBV9 to TRBJ2-7; 8 bases are shared with TRBD2. The CDR3 covers 13 residues. Germline V gives CDR1 SGDLS, CDR2 YYNGEE. V shed 3 bases and J 6 bases; nucleotides not matched to a gene: 5. The CDR3 loop is CASSARGAGEQYF. The CDR3 bases are TGTGCCAGCAGCGCGCGGGGGGCGGGCGAGCAGTACTTC.

This chain connects TRBV7-9 to TRBJ1-2; perhaps TRBD1 as D (5 bases). V lost 4 bases to trimming and J lost 2 bases, with 11 bases between them. The germline V gene has CDR1 SEHNR and CDR2 FQNEAQ (reference sequence). The CDR3 totals 14 residues. CDR3 amino acids: CASSWGGANYGYTF. For the CDR3, the DNA is TGTGCCAGCAGCTGGGGCGGGGCCAACTATGGCTACACCTTC.

This sequence joins TRBV9 and TRBJ1-5; a possible D gene is TRBD1 (5 bases). There are 15 residues in the CDR3. Per germline, CDR1 SGDLS and CDR2 YYNGEE. Trimming removed 0 bases at V and 5 bases at J, with 12 bases between. For the CDR3, the DNA is TGTGCCAGCAGCGTAGCAGACAGCTTGGATCAGCCCCAGCATTTT. This gives the protein CASSVADSLDQPQHF. Supplemented by reference TRBV9 and TRBJ1-5, the full variable domain reads DSGVTQTPKHLITATGQRVTLRCSPRSGDLSVYWYQQSLDQGLQFLIQYYNGEERAKGNILERFSAQQFPDLHSELNLSSLELGDSALYFCASSVADSLDQPQHFGDGTRLSIL.

This sequence joins TRBV10-1 and TRBJ2-7; TRBD1 agrees at 7 bases. CDR3 length: 17 amino acids. V was clipped by 6 bases and J by 6 bases; unmatched bases: 20. Looked up from germline, CDR1 is WNHNN and CDR2 is SYGVQD (reference sequence). The CDR3 DNA sequence: TGCGCCAGCAGCTCCTTCCCGCCAGGACAGGCCTCGGGCGAGCAGTACTTC. As protein: CASSSFPPGQASGEQYF.